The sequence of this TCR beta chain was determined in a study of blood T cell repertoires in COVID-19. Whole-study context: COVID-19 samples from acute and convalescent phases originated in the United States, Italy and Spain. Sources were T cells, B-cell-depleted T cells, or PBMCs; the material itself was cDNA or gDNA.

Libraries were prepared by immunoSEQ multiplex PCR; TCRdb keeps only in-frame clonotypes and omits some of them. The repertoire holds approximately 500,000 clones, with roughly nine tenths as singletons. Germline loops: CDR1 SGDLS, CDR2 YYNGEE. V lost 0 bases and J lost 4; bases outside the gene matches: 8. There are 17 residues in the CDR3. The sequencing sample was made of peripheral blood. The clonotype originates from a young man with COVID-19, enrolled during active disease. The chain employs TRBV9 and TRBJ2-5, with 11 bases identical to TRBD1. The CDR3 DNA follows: TGTGCCAGCAGCGTAGGACCTCGGGACAGGGGGGGAGAGACCCAGTACTTC. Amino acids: CASSVGPRDRGGETQYF.